A single sample gave rise to the 20 T cell receptor beta chains below, sequenced in a study of neurological immune-mediated disorders. TCRdb re-analysed the 5' RACE reads in MiXCR, keeping a single row per CDR3 protein. The sample shows approximately 82,000 distinct CDR3 sequences, roughly 15% of them seen only once. Source material: PBMCs. These receptors were collected from a woman between 50 and 59 years old in good health.

The sample holds many counts of this clonotype. V gene TRBV7-8 combines with J gene TRBJ2-7, with 9 bases aligning to TRBD1. This CDR3 has 14 residues. Looked up from germline, CDR1 is SGHVS and CDR2 is FQNEAQ. V shed 9 bases and J 3 bases; nucleotides not matched to a gene: 9. This CDR3 reads CASKTGTGHYEQYF. The CDR3 DNA is TGTGCCAGTAAAACCGGGACAGGGCACTACGAGCAGTACTTC.

In this sample, this clonotype turned up many times. V and J are TRBV5-1 and TRBJ1-1; 10 nucleotides match TRBD1. The CDR3 has 15 residues. The germline V gene has CDR1 SGHRS and CDR2 YFSETQ. V dropped 4 bases and J dropped 1; count of bases not matched to a gene: 4. In nucleotides, the CDR3 is TGCGCCAGCAGCCCGGACAGGGGGAGGAACACTGAAGCTTTCTTT. This gives the protein CASSPDRGRNTEAFF.

Ten or more counts support this clonotype. As DNA, the CDR3 is TGTGCCTGGAGCACTCAACCGGAGACCCAGTACTTC. Residues: CAWSTQPETQYF. The rearrangement joins TRBV30 to TRBJ2-5; D is unresolved. The CDR3 loop spans 12 amino acids. Trimming cost V 3 bases and J 5 bases, with 10 bases left between them. Germline-derived CDR1 and CDR2 are GTSNPN and SVGIG (reference sequence).

Many counts were recorded for this clonotype. The V and J genes are TRBV28 and TRBJ1-2; perhaps TRBD1 as D (6 bases). The CDR3 loop spans 14 amino acids. Germline V gene data show CDR1 as MDHEN and CDR2 as SYDVKM. V lost 5 bases, J lost 2 bases, and 12 bases lay in between. CDR3 residues: CASSAYRANYGYTF. CDR3 DNA sequence: TGTGCCAGCAGTGCATACAGGGCGAACTATGGCTACACCTTC.

The rearrangement joins TRBV18 to TRBJ2-1; 7 positions agree with TRBD2. The CDR3 contains 14 residues. With V trimmed by 5 bases and J by 0 bases, 1 base remained unmatched. Germline assignment: CDR1 KGHSH and CDR2 LQKENI. The CDR3 nucleotides are TGTGCCAGCTCAGGCGGGAGCTCCTACAATGAGCAGTTCTTC. Translating it yields CASSGGSSYNEQFF. Supplemented by reference TRBV18 and TRBJ2-1, the full variable domain reads NAGVMQNPRHLVRRRGQEARLRCSPMKGHSHVYWYRQLPEEGLKFMVYLQKENIIDESGMPKERFSAEFPKEGPSILRIQQVVRGDSAAYFCASSGGSSYNEQFFGPGTRLTVL.

In this sample, this clonotype turned up many times. The chain couples TRBV3-1 to TRBJ2-5; D is unresolved. Germline-derived CDR1 and CDR2 are LGHDT and YNNKEL (reference sequence). This CDR3 is 14 amino acids long. The V and J ends lost 0 bases and 6 bases respectively, with 11 bases between them. The CDR3 bases are TGTGCCAGCAGCCAAGATCTGGGGATAAAGACCCAGTACTTC. Translation: CASSQDLGIKTQYF.

This clonotype was counted many times. This chain joins TRBV20-1 and TRBJ2-5; 9 positions match TRBD2. V was clipped by 4 bases and J by 0 bases; unmatched bases: 6. From germline, CDR1 is DFQATT and CDR2 SNEGSKA (reference sequence). The CDR3 spans 15 residues. For the CDR3, the DNA is TGCAGTGCTACCTCTCAGCGGGAGGACCAAGAGACCCAGTACTTC. Translated, it gives CSATSQREDQETQYF.

This clonotype appeared a few times. V usage is TRBV18 and J usage is TRBJ2-7; D is unclear. In germline, CDR1 is KGHSH, CDR2 LQKENI. The CDR3 length is 15 residues. V lost 3 bases to trimming and J lost 2 bases, with 14 bases between them. The CDR3 coding sequence is TGTGCCAGCTCACCTTTATTAGCAGGACCCTACGAGCAGTACTTC. Its translation: CASSPLLAGPYEQYF.

This clonotype was counted ten times or more. V is TRBV5-1 and J is TRBJ1-1; D call uncertain. Germline V gene data show CDR1 as SGHRS and CDR2 as YFSETQ. The V end lost 6 bases, the J end lost 8 bases, and 11 bases lay between the germline ends. This CDR3 is 11 amino acids long. CDR3 nucleotide sequence: TGCGCCAGCAATGAAGGAGTCGAAGCTTTCTTT. Translating it yields CASNEGVEAFF.

This clonotype has ten or more counts. This rearrangement joins TRBV20-1 to TRBJ2-1; D is possibly TRBD2 (5 bases). The ends were cut back, 5 bases at V and 5 bases at J, with 16 bases in the middle. Germline CDR1 and CDR2: DFQATT and SNEGSKA (reference sequence). This CDR3 spans 14 amino acids. CDR3 sequence: CSAPLAVGNNEQFF. The CDR3 DNA reads TGCAGTGCTCCCCTAGCAGTTGGGAACAATGAGCAGTTCTTC.

This clonotype was picked up many times. This chain connects TRBV5-1 to TRBJ2-7; 8 nucleotides align to TRBD1. This CDR3 region has 13 residues. Germline loops: CDR1 SGHRS, CDR2 YFSETQ. With V trimmed by 5 bases and J by 2 bases, 3 bases remained unmatched. The CDR3 coding sequence is TGCGCCAGCAGTCGGGACAGGACCTACGAGCAGTACTTC. Amino acid sequence: CASSRDRTYEQYF. Supplemented by reference TRBV5-1 and TRBJ2-7, the full variable domain reads KAGVTQTPRYLIKTRGQQVTLSCSPISGHRSVSWYQQTPGQGLQFLFEYFSETQRNKGNFPGRFSGRQFSNSRSEMNVSTLELGDSALYLCASSRDRTYEQYFGPGTRLTVT.

A note on this clonotype: It is likely a read error, because the conserved phenylalanine at the end of the CDR3 is missing. The chain recombines TRBV9 with TRBJ2-6; D is possibly TRBD2 (6 bases). In germline, CDR1 is SGDLS, CDR2 YYNGEE. The CDR3 has 16 residues. Trimming shortened V by 0 bases and J by 5 bases, and 12 bases separated the two germline ends. In DNA form, the CDR3 reads TGTGCCAGCAGCGTAGTCGGGGCGGGATGGGCCAACGTCCTGACTCTC. This codes for CASSVVGAGWANVLTL.

There are many counts of this clonotype. V is TRBV7-9 and J is TRBJ2-7; D perhaps matches TRBD2 (6 bases). Per the germline V gene, CDR1 is SEHNR and CDR2 is FQNEAQ (reference sequence). V was shortened by 1 base and J by 8 bases, with 15 bases between the two germline ends. The CDR3 extends over 14 amino acids. The CDR3 region is CASSLGGLVFKQYF. The CDR3 DNA reads TGTGCCAGCAGCTTAGGGGGACTCGTCTTCAAGCAGTACTTC.

This clonotype was seen repeatedly, ten times or more. The chain joins TRBV5-1 to TRBJ2-3; the D gene is possibly TRBD2 (5 bases). V lost 4 bases and J 5 bases, leaving 11 bases between the germline ends. The CDR3 contains 13 residues. The germline CDR1 and CDR2 sequences are SGHRS and YFSETQ. The CDR3 nucleotides are TGCGCCAGCAGCCTACTTCGGGGAGATACGCAGTATTTT. Translation: CASSLLRGDTQYF.

There are many counts of this clonotype. The chain recombines TRBV7-2 with TRBJ2-7; the D gene is possibly TRBD2 (5 bases). The CDR3 length is 15 residues. V was clipped by 1 base and J by 0 bases, with 10 bases between them. The germline CDR1 and CDR2 sequences are SGHTA and FQGNSA. The chain's CDR3 is CASSLVSGSSYEQYF. CDR3 coding DNA: TGTGCCAGCAGCTTAGTCAGCGGCAGCTCCTACGAGCAGTACTTC.

This clonotype was recorded at least ten times. This chain uses TRBV20-1 with TRBJ2-7; D might be TRBD1 or TRBD2, each matching 5 bases. Germline V CDR1 and CDR2: DFQATT, SNEGSKA (reference sequence). The length of the CDR3 is 14 residues. Between the trimmed V and J ends, which lost 5 bases and 2 bases, there was a span of 16 bases. The CDR3: CSASRDRQPYEQYF. The DNA for the CDR3 is TGCAGTGCTTCACGGGATCGACAGCCCTACGAGCAGTACTTC.

The chain employs TRBV10-3 and TRBJ1-5; tentatively, D is TRBD1 (6 bases). The CDR3 has 16 residues. Germline CDR1 ENHRY, CDR2 SYGVKD. V gave up 3 bases and J gave up 9 bases, with 21 bases separating them. The CDR3 loop is CAISESWTASAGPQHF. The DNA of the CDR3 is TGTGCCATCAGTGAATCCTGGACAGCCTCCGCGGGGCCCCAGCATTTT.

Many counts were recorded for this clonotype. V and J are TRBV28 and TRBJ1-1; D is unresolved. Germline V CDR1 and CDR2: MDHEN, SYDVKM. The CDR3 loop spans 11 amino acids. Trimming took 4 bases from V and 3 from J, leaving 3 bases between them. CDR3 DNA sequence: TGTGCCAGCAGTTACCACACTGAAGCTTTCTTT. Translation: CASSYHTEAFF.

In its sample, this clonotype was seen many times. V usage is TRBV7-9 and J usage is TRBJ2-7; TRBD2 might be the D (5 bases). Germline V gives CDR1 SEHNR, CDR2 FQNEAQ (reference sequence). V gave up 1 base and J gave up 6 bases, with 10 bases separating them. This CDR3 spans 13 amino acids. The CDR3, as DNA: TGTGCCAGCAGCTTAGAACGGGGAACCGAGCAGTACTTC. The encoded protein is CASSLERGTEQYF.

This clonotype was observed at least ten times. A much larger clone sits a single nucleotide away, making a read error possible. The chain uses TRBV5-1 and TRBJ1-1; D unclear. CDR3 length: 12 amino acids. CDR1 and CDR2 (germline): SGHRS, YFSETQ. This CDR3 is CTSPDWDTEAFF. CDR3 sequence (DNA): TGCACCAGCCCGGATTGGGACACTGAAGCTTTCTTT.